This T cell receptor beta chain originates from a study of early T cells in non-severe SARS-CoV-2 infection. Study-wide points: Missing private and CD4 specificities, VDJdb matching favored anti-spike CD8 responses.

Unique molecular identifiers tagged individual cDNA molecules. TCRdb ran MiXCR on the 5' RACE reads and lists one entry per CDR3 protein. The sample lists tens of thousands of distinct CDR3 sequences; about 15% were seen once. This clonotype was found a few times. Its antigen is unidentified. The source is an adult who was a healthcare worker with PCR-confirmed SARS-CoV-2 infection or an uninfected control (not recorded which). The sample consisted of whole blood.

Here the CDR3 reads CAISESGDNSYNEQFF. CDR3 in DNA: TGTGCCATCAGTGAGTCTGGGGACAACTCCTACAATGAGCAGTTCTTC. V is TRBV10-3 and J is TRBJ2-1; D perhaps matches TRBD1 (6 bases). CDR3 length: 16 amino acids. From germline, CDR1 is ENHRY and CDR2 SYGVKD. Trimming took off 0 bases at V and 0 bases at J, with 9 bases between the two ends.